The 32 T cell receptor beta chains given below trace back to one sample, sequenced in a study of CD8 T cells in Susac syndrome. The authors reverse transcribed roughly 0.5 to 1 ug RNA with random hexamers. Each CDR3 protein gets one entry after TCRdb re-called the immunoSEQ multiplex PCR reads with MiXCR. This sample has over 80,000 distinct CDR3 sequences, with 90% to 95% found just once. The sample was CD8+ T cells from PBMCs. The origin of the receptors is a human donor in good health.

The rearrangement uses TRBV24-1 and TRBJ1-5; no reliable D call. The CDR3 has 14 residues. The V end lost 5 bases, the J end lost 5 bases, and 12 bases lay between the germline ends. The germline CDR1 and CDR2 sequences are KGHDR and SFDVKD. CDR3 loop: CATSVPRAYQPQHF. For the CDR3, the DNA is TGTGCCACCAGTGTCCCGAGGGCCTATCAGCCCCAGCATTTT.

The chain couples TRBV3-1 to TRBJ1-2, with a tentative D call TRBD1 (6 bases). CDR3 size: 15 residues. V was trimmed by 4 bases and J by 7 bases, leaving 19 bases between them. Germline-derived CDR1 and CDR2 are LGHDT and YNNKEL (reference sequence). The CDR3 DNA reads TGTGCCAGCAGCCGAGAGACAGGAGTGCGGATTGGCTACACCTTC. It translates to CASSRETGVRIGYTF.

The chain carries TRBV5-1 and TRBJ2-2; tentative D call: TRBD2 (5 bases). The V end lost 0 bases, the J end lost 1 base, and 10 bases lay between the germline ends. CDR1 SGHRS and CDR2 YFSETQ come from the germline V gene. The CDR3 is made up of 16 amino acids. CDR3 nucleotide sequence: TGCGCCAGCAGCTTGGTCGGAGGCATGAACACCGGGGAGCTGTTTTTT. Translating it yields CASSLVGGMNTGELFF.

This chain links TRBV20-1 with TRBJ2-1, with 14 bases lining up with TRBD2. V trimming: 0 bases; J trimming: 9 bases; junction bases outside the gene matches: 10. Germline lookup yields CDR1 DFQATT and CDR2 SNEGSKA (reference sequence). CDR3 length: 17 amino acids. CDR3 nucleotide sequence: TGCAGTGCTAGAGACCCTCTTACCGGGACTAGCGGGGGTGAGCAGTTCTTC. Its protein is CSARDPLTGTSGGEQFF.

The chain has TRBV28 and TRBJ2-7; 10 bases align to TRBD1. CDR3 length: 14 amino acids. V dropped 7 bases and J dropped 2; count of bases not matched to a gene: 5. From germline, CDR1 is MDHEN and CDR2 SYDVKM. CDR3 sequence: CASIPGTGAYEQYF. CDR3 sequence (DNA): TGTGCCAGCATACCGGGGACAGGGGCCTACGAGCAGTACTTC.

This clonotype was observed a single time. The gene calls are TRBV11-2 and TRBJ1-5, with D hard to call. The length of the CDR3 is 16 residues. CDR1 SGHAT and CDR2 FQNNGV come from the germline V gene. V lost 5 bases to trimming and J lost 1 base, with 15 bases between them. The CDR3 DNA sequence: TGTGCCAGCAGCCCAGGACCGGGAGGGAGCAATCAGCCCCAGCATTTT. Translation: CASSPGPGGSNQPQHF.

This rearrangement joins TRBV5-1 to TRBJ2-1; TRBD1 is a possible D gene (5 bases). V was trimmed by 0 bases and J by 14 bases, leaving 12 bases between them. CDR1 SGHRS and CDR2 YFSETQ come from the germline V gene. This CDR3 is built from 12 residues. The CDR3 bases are TGCGCCAGCAGCTTGGACTCCGAAGGGGAGTTCTTC. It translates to CASSLDSEGEFF.

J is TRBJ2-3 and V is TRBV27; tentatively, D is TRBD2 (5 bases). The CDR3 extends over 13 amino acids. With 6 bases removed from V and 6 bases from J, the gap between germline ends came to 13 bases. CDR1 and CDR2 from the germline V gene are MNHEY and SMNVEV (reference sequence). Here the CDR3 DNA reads TGTGCCAGCAGCCTGGCCGGGGAGGATACGCAGTATTTT. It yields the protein CASSLAGEDTQYF.

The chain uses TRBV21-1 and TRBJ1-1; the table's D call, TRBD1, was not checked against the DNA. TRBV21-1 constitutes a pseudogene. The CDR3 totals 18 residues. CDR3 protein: CASSTGGRLTRGNTEAFF. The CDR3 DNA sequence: TGTGCCAGCAGCACCGGGGGACGCCTAACGAGGGGGAACACTGAAGCTTTCTTT.

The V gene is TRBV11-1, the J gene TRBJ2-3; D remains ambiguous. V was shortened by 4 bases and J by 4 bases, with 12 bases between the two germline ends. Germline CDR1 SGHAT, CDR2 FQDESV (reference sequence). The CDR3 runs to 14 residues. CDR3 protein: CASSSVPTADTQYF. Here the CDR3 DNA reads TGTGCCAGCAGCTCCGTCCCTACGGCAGATACGCAGTATTTT.

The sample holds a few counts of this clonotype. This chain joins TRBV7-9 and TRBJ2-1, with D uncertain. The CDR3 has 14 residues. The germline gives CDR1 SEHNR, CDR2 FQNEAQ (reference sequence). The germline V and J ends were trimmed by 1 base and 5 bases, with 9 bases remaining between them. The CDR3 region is CASSLVASDNEQFF. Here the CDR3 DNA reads TGTGCCAGCAGCTTAGTCGCTAGTGACAATGAGCAGTTCTTC.

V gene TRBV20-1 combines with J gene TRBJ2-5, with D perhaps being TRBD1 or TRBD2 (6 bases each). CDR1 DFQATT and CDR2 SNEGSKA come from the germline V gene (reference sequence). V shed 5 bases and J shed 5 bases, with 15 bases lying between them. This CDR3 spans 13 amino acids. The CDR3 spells CSASTGREETQYF. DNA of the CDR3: TGCAGTGCTTCGACAGGTCGGGAGGAGACCCAGTACTTC.

The CDR3 bases are TGTGCCAGCAATCCGGCAGGGATATACAATGAGCAGTTCTTC. It encodes CASNPAGIYNEQFF. The gene calls are TRBV12-3 or TRBV12-4 and TRBJ2-1; a possible D gene is TRBD1 (5 bases). V dropped 7 bases and J dropped 4 bases, with 14 bases sitting between them. CDR3 size: 14 residues.

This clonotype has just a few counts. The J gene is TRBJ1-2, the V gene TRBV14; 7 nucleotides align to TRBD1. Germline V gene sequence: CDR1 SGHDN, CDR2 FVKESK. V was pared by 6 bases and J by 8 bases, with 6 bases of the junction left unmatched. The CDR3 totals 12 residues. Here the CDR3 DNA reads TGTGCCAGCAGGCGAACAGGGGACGGCTACACCTTC. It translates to CASRRTGDGYTF.

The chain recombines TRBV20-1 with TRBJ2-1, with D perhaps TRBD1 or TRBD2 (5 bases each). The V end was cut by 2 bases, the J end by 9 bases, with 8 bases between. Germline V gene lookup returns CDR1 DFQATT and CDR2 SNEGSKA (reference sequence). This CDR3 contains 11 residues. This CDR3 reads CSARWGSEQFF. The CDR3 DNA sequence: TGCAGTGCTAGATGGGGGAGTGAGCAGTTCTTC.

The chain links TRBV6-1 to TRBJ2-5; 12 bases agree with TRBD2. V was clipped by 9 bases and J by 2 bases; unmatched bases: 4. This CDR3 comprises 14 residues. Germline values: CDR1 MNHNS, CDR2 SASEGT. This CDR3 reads CASTSGGLQETQYF. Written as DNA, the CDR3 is TGTGCCAGTACTAGCGGGGGGTTACAAGAGACCCAGTACTTC.

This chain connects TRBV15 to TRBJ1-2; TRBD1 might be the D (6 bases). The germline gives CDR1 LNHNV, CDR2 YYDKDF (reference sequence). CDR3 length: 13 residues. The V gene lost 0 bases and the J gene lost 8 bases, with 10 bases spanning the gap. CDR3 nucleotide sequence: TGTGCCACCAGCAGAGATCTTGGGGGCGGCTACACCTTC. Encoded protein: CATSRDLGGGYTF.

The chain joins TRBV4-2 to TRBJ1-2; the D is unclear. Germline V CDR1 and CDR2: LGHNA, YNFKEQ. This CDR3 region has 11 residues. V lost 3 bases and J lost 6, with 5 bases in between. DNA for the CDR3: TGTGCCAGCAGCCATGGGGATGGCTACACCTTC. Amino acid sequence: CASSHGDGYTF.

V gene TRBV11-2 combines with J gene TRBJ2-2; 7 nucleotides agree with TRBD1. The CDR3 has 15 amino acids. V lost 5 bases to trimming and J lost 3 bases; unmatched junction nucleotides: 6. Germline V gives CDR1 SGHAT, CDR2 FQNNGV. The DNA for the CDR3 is TGTGCCAGCAGCCTAGGGGACAGCTACACCGGGGAGCTGTTTTTT. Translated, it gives CASSLGDSYTGELFF.

CDR3 coding DNA: TGTGCCAGTAGCCCAACGACAGGGATTGGCAATCAGCCCCAGCATTTT. This gives the protein CASSPTTGIGNQPQHF. The chain joins TRBV19 to TRBJ1-5; TRBD1 matches at 7 bases. The CDR3 is 16 amino acids. The germline V gene has CDR1 LNHDA and CDR2 SQIVND (reference sequence). Trimming removed 6 bases from V and 2 bases from J; junction bases left unmatched: 10.

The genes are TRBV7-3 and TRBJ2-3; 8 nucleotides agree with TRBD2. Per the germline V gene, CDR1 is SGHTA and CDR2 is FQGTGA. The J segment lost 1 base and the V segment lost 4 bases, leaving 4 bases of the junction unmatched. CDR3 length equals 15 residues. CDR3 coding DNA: TGTGCCAGCAGCTCATTTAGCGGGGGCACAGATACGCAGTATTTT. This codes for CASSSFSGGTDTQYF. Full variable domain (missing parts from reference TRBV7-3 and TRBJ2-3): GAGVSQTPSNKVTEKGKYVELRCDPISGHTALYWYRQSLGQGPEFLIYFQGTGAADDSGLPNDRFFAVRPEGSVSTLKIQRTERGDSAVYLCASSSFSGGTDTQYFGPGTRLTVL.

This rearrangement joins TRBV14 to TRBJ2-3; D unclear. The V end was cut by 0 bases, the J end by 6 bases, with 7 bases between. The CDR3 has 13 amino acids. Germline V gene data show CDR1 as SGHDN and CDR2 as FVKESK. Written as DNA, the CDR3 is TGTGCCAGCAGCCAAGAATACGGGGATACGCAGTATTTT. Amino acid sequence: CASSQEYGDTQYF. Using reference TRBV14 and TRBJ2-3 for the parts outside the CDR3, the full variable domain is EAGVTQFPSHSVIEKGQTVTLRCDPISGHDNLYWYRRVMGKEIKFLLHFVKESKQDESGMPNNRFLAERTGGTYSTLKVQPAELEDSGVYFCASSQEYGDTQYFGPGTRLTVL.

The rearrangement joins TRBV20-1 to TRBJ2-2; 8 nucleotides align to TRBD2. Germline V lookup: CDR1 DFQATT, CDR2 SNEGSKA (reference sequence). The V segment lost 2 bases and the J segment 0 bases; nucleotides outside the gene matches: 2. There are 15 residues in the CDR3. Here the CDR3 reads CSARFSGANTGELFF. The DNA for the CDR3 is TGCAGTGCTAGATTTAGCGGGGCGAACACCGGGGAGCTGTTTTTT.

The CDR3 nucleotides read TGTGCCACCCGGGACAGCCATTCCTACGAGCAGTACTTC. Its translation is CATRDSHSYEQYF. The gene calls are TRBV15 and TRBJ2-7; 7 positions agree with TRBD1. The J segment lost 1 base and the V segment lost 8 bases, leaving 5 bases of the junction unmatched. The CDR3 is 13 residues long. The V gene's germline CDR1 is LNHNV and CDR2 YYDKDF (reference sequence).

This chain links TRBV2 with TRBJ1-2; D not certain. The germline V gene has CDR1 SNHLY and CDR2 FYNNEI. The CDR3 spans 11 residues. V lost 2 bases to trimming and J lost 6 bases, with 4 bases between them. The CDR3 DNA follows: TGTGCCAGCAGTGAAATGGATGGCTACACCTTC. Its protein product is CASSEMDGYTF. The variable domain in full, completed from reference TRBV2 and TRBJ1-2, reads EPEVTQTPSHQVTQMGQEVILRCVPISNHLYFYWYRQILGQKVEFLVSFYNNEISEKSEIFDDQFSVERPDGSNFTLKIRSTKLEDSAMYFCASSEMDGYTFGSGTRLTVV.

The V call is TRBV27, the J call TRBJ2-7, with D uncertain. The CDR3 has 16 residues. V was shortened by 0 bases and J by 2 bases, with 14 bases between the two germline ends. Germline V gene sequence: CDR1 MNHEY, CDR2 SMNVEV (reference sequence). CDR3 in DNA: TGTGCCAGCAGTTTATCCACTGGGGAACGGGCCTACGAGCAGTACTTC. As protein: CASSLSTGERAYEQYF.

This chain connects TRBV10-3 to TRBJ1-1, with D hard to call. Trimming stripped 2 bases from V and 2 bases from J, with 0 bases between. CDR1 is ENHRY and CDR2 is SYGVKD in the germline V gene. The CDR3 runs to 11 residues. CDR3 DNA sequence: TGTGCCATCAGTGAGAACACTGAAGCTTTCTTT. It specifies CAISENTEAFF.

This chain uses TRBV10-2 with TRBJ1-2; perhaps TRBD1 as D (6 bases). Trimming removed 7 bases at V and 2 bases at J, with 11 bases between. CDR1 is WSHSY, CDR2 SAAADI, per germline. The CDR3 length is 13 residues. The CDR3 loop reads CASTDGQNYGYTF. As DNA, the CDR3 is TGCGCCAGCACCGATGGACAGAACTATGGCTACACCTTC.

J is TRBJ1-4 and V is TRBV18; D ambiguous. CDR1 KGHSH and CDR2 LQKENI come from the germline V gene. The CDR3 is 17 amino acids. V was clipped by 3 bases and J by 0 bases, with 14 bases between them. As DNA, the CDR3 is TGTGCCAGCTCACCGAGCGACGTAATTGCAACTAATGAAAAACTGTTTTTT. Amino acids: CASSPSDVIATNEKLFF.

The DNA of the CDR3 is TGCAGCGGGAGGGGACGCGGGGGTTCAGATACGCAGTATTTT. The encoded protein is CSGRGRGGSDTQYF. J is TRBJ2-3 and V is TRBV29-1, with 7 bases lining up with TRBD2. CDR1 and CDR2 (germline): SQVTM, ANQGSEA. The CDR3 covers 14 residues. With 7 bases clipped from V and 4 bases from J, the junction kept 11 bases outside the gene matches.

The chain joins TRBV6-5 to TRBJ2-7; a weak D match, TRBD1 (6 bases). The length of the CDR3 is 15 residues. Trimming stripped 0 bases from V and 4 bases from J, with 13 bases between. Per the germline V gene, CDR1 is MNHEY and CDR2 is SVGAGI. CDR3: CASSYSGQGSYEQYF. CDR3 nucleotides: TGTGCCAGCAGTTACTCGGGACAAGGTTCGTACGAGCAGTACTTC.

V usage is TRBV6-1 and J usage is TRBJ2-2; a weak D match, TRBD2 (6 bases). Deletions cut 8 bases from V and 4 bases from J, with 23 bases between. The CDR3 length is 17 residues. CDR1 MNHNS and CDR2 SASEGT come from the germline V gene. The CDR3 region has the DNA TGTGCCAGCCCTGCCAAGGAGGGACGGCGAGGCACCGGGGAGCTGTTTTTT. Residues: CASPAKEGRRGTGELFF.